The 20 T cell receptor beta chains in this list originate from one sample, sequenced in a study of neurological immune-mediated disorders. TCRdb called the 5' RACE reads again in MiXCR, with one record for every CDR3 protein. Among tens of thousands of distinct CDR3 sequences listed, 4.5% to 6.5% were seen once. Sample: PBMCs. The receptors were sampled from a woman aged 25 to 39 with multiple sclerosis.

This clonotype was counted at least ten times. J is TRBJ2-6 and V is TRBV5-1; D gene uncertain. V gave up 2 bases and J gave up 0 bases, with 9 bases separating them. The germline gives CDR1 SGHRS, CDR2 YFSETQ. The CDR3 contains 16 residues. The CDR3: CASSLGQTSGANVLTF. The CDR3 DNA is TGCGCCAGCAGCTTAGGGCAGACCTCTGGGGCCAACGTCCTGACTTTC.

This clonotype was detected a few times. The chain joins TRBV20-1 to TRBJ2-5; D is perhaps TRBD1 (5 bases). V gave up 5 bases and J gave up 5 bases, with 9 bases separating them. Germline CDR1 reads DFQATT; CDR2 reads SNEGSKA (reference sequence). The CDR3 covers 11 residues. The CDR3 coding sequence is TGCAGTGCTCCTTCAGGGGAGACCCAGTACTTC. Translation gives CSAPSGETQYF.

This clonotype has a count of ten or more. The V call is TRBV11-2, the J call TRBJ1-3, with TRBD1 identical over 7 bases. With V trimmed by 6 bases and J by 2 bases, 7 bases remained unmatched. Germline V gives CDR1 SGHAT, CDR2 FQNNGV. The length of the CDR3 is 15 residues. The DNA for the CDR3 is TGTGCCAGCAGGCAATACAGGGGAGCTGGAAACACCATATATTTT. Translated: CASRQYRGAGNTIYF.

The chain's CDR3 is CAIKAEPYQETQYF. The CDR3 nucleotides read TGTGCCATCAAGGCTGAACCGTACCAAGAGACCCAGTACTTC. The chain carries TRBV10-3 and TRBJ2-5; D call uncertain. Between the trimmed V and J ends, which lost 7 bases and 0 bases, there was a span of 12 bases. CDR1 and CDR2 (germline): ENHRY, SYGVKD. The CDR3 loop spans 14 amino acids.

CDR3 in DNA: TGCGCCAGCAGCCCCCGCCTTAGCGGGCCGCCCTACGAGCAGTACTTC. It encodes CASSPRLSGPPYEQYF. This chain connects TRBV5-1 to TRBJ2-7, with 7 bases fitting TRBD2. With 4 bases clipped from V and 2 bases from J, the junction kept 12 bases outside the gene matches. This CDR3 has 16 residues. Per the germline V gene, CDR1 is SGHRS and CDR2 is YFSETQ.

This clonotype was seen a handful of times. The rearrangement links TRBV5-1 to TRBJ2-1; D is uncertain. The CDR3 spans 13 residues. Looked up from germline, CDR1 is SGHRS and CDR2 is YFSETQ. Trimming stripped 4 bases from V and 6 bases from J, with 11 bases between. The CDR3 sequence is CASSGNGGNEQFF. In DNA form, the CDR3 reads TGCGCCAGCAGCGGGAATGGCGGCAATGAGCAGTTCTTC. The full variable domain, completed using reference TRBV5-1 and TRBJ2-1, is KAGVTQTPRYLIKTRGQQVTLSCSPISGHRSVSWYQQTPGQGLQFLFEYFSETQRNKGNFPGRFSGRQFSNSRSEMNVSTLELGDSALYLCASSGNGGNEQFFGPGTRLTVL.

There are many counts of this clonotype. CDR3 nucleotide sequence: TGCAGTGCTACGTTGGGAGCAGGTGCCCCCAATGGCTACACCTTC. Amino acid sequence: CSATLGAGAPNGYTF. The J gene is TRBJ1-2, the V gene TRBV20-1, with D hard to call. Trimming pared 4 bases from V and 6 bases from J, leaving 21 bases between. Germline loops: CDR1 DFQATT, CDR2 SNEGSKA (reference sequence). The CDR3 totals 15 residues.

The sample holds many counts of this clonotype. The J gene is TRBJ2-7, the V gene TRBV5-1; no definite D call. CDR1 SGHRS and CDR2 YFSETQ come from the germline V gene. V shed 0 bases and J shed 5 bases, with 18 bases lying between them. CDR3 length: 16 amino acids. CDR3 bases: TGCGCCAGCAGCTTGGGACTGGTCCCCGCACCAGACGAGCAGTACTTC. Amino acids: CASSLGLVPAPDEQYF.

V usage is TRBV3-1 and J usage is TRBJ2-1, with a possible D match to TRBD1 (5 bases). This CDR3 has 13 amino acids. V lost 5 bases, J lost 8 bases, and 13 bases lay in between. Germline V gene lookup returns CDR1 LGHDT and CDR2 YNNKEL (reference sequence). The CDR3 spells CASSEGVGYEQFF. DNA of the CDR3: TGTGCCAGCAGCGAAGGGGTGGGATATGAGCAGTTCTTC.

This clonotype was seen a single time. The V call is TRBV20-1, the J call TRBJ2-7, with TRBD1 matching over 7 bases. The V gene's germline CDR1 is DFQATT and CDR2 SNEGSKA (reference sequence). V gave up 0 bases and J gave up 3 bases; unmatched junction bases: 8. The CDR3 has 15 residues. CDR3 bases: TGCAGTGCTAGAGAAGGAGACAGGGCTCTCTACGAGCAGTACGTC. It specifies CSAREGDRALYEQYV.

This clonotype was counted a few times. This chain joins TRBV5-1 and TRBJ2-2, with 9 positions matching TRBD1. The trim removed 3 bases at V and 6 bases at J, leaving 6 bases unmatched. This CDR3 has 15 amino acids. CDR1 is SGHRS, CDR2 YFSETQ, per germline. DNA of the CDR3: TGCGCCAGCAGCTATATCCACAGGGGGCCCGGGGAGCTGTTTTTT. It yields the protein CASSYIHRGPGELFF.

This clonotype appeared a few times. The chain employs TRBV5-1 and TRBJ1-6; possibly TRBD1 for D (5 bases). The V end lost 4 bases, the J end lost 0 bases, and 11 bases lay between the germline ends. The V gene's germline CDR1 is SGHRS and CDR2 YFSETQ. The CDR3 has 16 residues. The CDR3: CASSAGGSSYNSPLHF. Written as DNA, the CDR3 is TGCGCCAGCAGCGCTGGGGGGAGCTCCTATAATTCACCCCTCCACTTT.

This clonotype occurred many times. The rearrangement links TRBV12-3 or TRBV12-4 to TRBJ1-5; tentative D call: TRBD1 (6 bases). V lost 1 base to trimming and J lost 5 bases, with 15 bases between them. CDR3 length equals 16 residues. CDR3 loop: CASSLGAGTLDQPQHF. DNA for the CDR3: TGTGCCAGCAGTTTAGGGGCGGGGACATTGGATCAGCCCCAGCATTTT.

At least ten counts were recorded for this clonotype. The V gene is TRBV5-1, the J gene TRBJ1-4, with D perhaps matching TRBD1 (5 bases). V dropped 3 bases and J dropped 6 bases, with 15 bases sitting between them. Germline lookup yields CDR1 SGHRS and CDR2 YFSETQ. The CDR3 runs to 15 residues. Here the CDR3 DNA reads TGCGCCAGCAGCTCGGACGGCCGAGGGGATGAAAAACTGTTTTTT. This encodes CASSSDGRGDEKLFF. Full variable domain (missing parts from reference TRBV5-1 and TRBJ1-4): KAGVTQTPRYLIKTRGQQVTLSCSPISGHRSVSWYQQTPGQGLQFLFEYFSETQRNKGNFPGRFSGRQFSNSRSEMNVSTLELGDSALYLCASSSDGRGDEKLFFGSGTQLSVL.

This clonotype was counted many times. The chain uses TRBV5-5 and TRBJ2-3; 8 bases line up with TRBD1. The V and J ends lost 1 base and 4 bases, in that order; junction bases with no gene match: 11. Per germline, CDR1 SGHKS and CDR2 YYEKEE (reference sequence). The CDR3 sequence is 17 residues long. CDR3 region: CASSLISGQGAADTQYF. The CDR3 DNA follows: TGTGCCAGCAGCTTGATCTCCGGGCAGGGGGCGGCAGATACGCAGTATTTT.

This clonotype occurred many times. The chain uses TRBV3-1 and TRBJ2-7; D unresolved. The CDR3 length is 13 residues. Trimming left V 0 bases short and J 3 bases short, with 6 bases between. Per the germline V gene, CDR1 is LGHDT and CDR2 is YNNKEL (reference sequence). The chain's CDR3 is CASSQDSGYEQYF. CDR3 in DNA: TGTGCCAGCAGCCAAGATTCGGGCTACGAGCAGTACTTC.

This clonotype was recorded a few times. The chain is built from TRBV28 and TRBJ2-7; 7 nucleotides line up with TRBD1. The CDR3 runs 14 residues. V lost 5 bases to trimming and J lost 4 bases; unmatched junction nucleotides: 8. In germline, CDR1 is MDHEN, CDR2 SYDVKM. The DNA of the CDR3 is TGTGCCAGCAGTCTGGGGACAGCCTTTTACGAGCAGTACGTC. Amino acid sequence: CASSLGTAFYEQYV.

This clonotype was detected many times. The V gene is TRBV5-1, the J gene TRBJ2-7; D unresolved. V lost 1 base and J 6 bases, leaving 8 bases between the germline ends. This CDR3 comprises 12 residues. CDR1 is SGHRS and CDR2 is YFSETQ in the germline V gene. The CDR3 here is CASSLTRAEQYF. The CDR3 nucleotides read TGCGCCAGCAGCTTGACAAGGGCCGAGCAGTACTTC.

This clonotype was counted a few times. DNA of the CDR3: TGTGCCAGCAGCCCTGGGCGCGGGAGCATGACCGGGGAGCTGTTTTTT. Encoded protein: CASSPGRGSMTGELFF. V usage is TRBV7-9 and J usage is TRBJ2-2, with 7 bases lining up with TRBD2. The CDR3 sequence is 16 residues long. The trim removed 5 bases at V and 5 bases at J, leaving 11 bases unmatched. Germline assignment: CDR1 SEHNR and CDR2 FQNEAQ (reference sequence). Using reference TRBV7-9 and TRBJ2-2 for the parts outside the CDR3, the full variable domain is DTGVSQNPRHKITKRGQNVTFRCDPISEHNRLYWYRQTLGQGPEFLTYFQNEAQLEKSRLLSDRFSAERPKGSFSTLEIQRTEQGDSAMYLCASSPGRGSMTGELFFGEGSRLTVL.

This clonotype was seen ten or more times. The chain is built from TRBV14 and TRBJ2-7; 7 bases align to TRBD1. J was trimmed by 2 bases and V by 1 base; bases with no gene match: 5. The CDR3 spans 15 residues. The germline gives CDR1 SGHDN, CDR2 FVKESK. The CDR3 coding sequence is TGTGCCAGCAGCCAAGTAGGGGGCGAACCCTACGAGCAGTACGTC. Its translation is CASSQVGGEPYEQYV.